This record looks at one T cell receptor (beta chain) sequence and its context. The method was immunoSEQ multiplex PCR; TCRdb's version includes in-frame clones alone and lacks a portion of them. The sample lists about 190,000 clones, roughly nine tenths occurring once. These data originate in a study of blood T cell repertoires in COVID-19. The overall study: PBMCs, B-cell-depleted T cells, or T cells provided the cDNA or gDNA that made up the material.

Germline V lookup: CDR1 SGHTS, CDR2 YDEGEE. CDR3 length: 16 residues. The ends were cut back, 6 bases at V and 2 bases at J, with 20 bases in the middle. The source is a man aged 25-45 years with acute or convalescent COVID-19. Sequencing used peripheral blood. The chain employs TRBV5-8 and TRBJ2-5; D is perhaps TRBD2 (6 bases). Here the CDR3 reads CASTPPASDGQETQYF. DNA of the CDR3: TGTGCCAGCACCCCTCCGGCTAGCGACGGGCAAGAGACCCAGTACTTC.